This TCR beta chain came from a study of shared clonotypes between healthy human individuals. The CDR3 is 14 residues long. V was trimmed by 4 bases and J by 3 bases, leaving 12 bases between them. CDR1 is SGHRS, CDR2 YFSETQ, per germline. This table comes from immunoSEQ multiplex PCR, and its TCRdb copy is limited to in-frame clones, with some not included. The sample includes 2 million to 2.5 million clones, less than 95% of them seen just once. The receptor comes from a man aged 18 to 30 in good health. Some clones in this sample may be carry-over from other donors' samples. The source material was naive CD4+ T cells from PBMCs. Subset defined: CD45RA+ positively selected. The rearrangement uses TRBV5-1 and TRBJ2-3; D may be TRBD2 (6 bases). The CDR3 loop reads CASSIGTSTDTQYF. For the CDR3, the DNA is TGCGCCAGCAGCATCGGGACTTCAACAGATACGCAGTATTTT.